The rows below give T cell receptor beta chains drawn from one sample of a study of control samples from healthy donors and cancer patients. The protocol was immunoSEQ multiplex PCR, while the TCRdb copy is restricted to in-frame clones and leaves out a portion. The profile shows approximately 69,000 clones, roughly 87% of them singletons. Sequenced material: PBMCs. The receptors were gathered from a man in his fifties or sixties with colorectal cancer. Each CDR3 is given with its conserved first and last residue. D genes are given only for firm matches. Expanded clones are given a class, and other clones once, few, many or no size at all.

d_gene	abundance	v_gene	j_gene	CDR3aa	CDR3nt
NA	NA	TRBV3-1/TRBV3-2	TRBJ2-1	CASSQGPGVENEQFF	TGTGCCAGCAGCCAAGGACCAGGGGTCGAGAATGAGCAGTTCTTC
NA	NA	TRBV3-1/TRBV3-2	TRBJ2-3	CASSGTGSRDTQYF	TGTGCCAGCAGCGGAACAGGCTCGAGAGATACGCAGTATTTT
TRBD1	NA	TRBV28	TRBJ1-3	CASSWRDRYSGNTIYF	TGTGCCAGCAGTTGGCGGGACAGATACTCTGGAAACACCATATATTTT
NA	NA	TRBV6-5	TRBJ2-3	CASTQRGRTDTQYF	TGTGCCAGCACCCAAAGGGGACGCACAGATACGCAGTATTTT
NA	once	TRBV2	TRBJ2-5	CASGLETQYF	TGTGCCAGCGGGCTAGAGACCCAGTACTTC
NA	NA	TRBV5-1	TRBJ2-3	CASSLATAADTQYF	TGCGCCAGCAGCTTGGCAACCGCAGCAGATACGCAGTATTTT
TRBD1	NA	TRBV3-1/TRBV3-2	TRBJ1-3	CASSPTGTGDRNTIYF	TGTGCCAGCAGCCCCACCGGGACAGGCGATAGAAACACCATATATTTT
NA	NA	TRBV5-5	TRBJ2-5	CASSILETQYF	TGTGCCAGCAGTATACTTGAGACCCAGTACTTC
TRBD1	NA	TRBV6-5	TRBJ2-6	CASARTGGNVLVLTF	TGTGCCAGCGCCCGGACAGGGGGGAATGTCTTGGTCCTGACTTTC
TRBD2	NA	TRBV11-2	TRBJ2-3	CASSPRTSGGPDTQYF	TGTGCCAGCAGCCCGCGGACTAGCGGGGGTCCAGATACGCAGTATTTT
TRBD2	NA	TRBV29-1	TRBJ2-2	CSVRAGGRTGELFF	TGCAGCGTCCGAGCGGGGGGGCGGACCGGGGAGCTGTTTTTT
TRBD2	NA	TRBV4-1	TRBJ2-7	CASTRGGGGYEQYF	TGCGCCAGCACCCGGGGGGGAGGTGGATACGAGCAGTACTTC
NA	NA	TRBV29-1	TRBJ1-1	CSVEDKGRNTEAFF	TGCAGCGTTGAGGACAAGGGAAGGAACACTGAAGCTTTCTTT
NA	once	TRBV11-3	TRBJ1-6	CASSLAGGNSPLHF	TGTGCCAGCAGCTTAGCGGGGGGAAATTCACCCCTCCACTTT
NA	NA	TRBV9	TRBJ1-2	CASSPGWRPTNYGYTF	TGTGCCAGCAGCCCCGGTTGGAGGCCAACTAACTATGGCTACACCTTC
NA	NA	TRBV7-9	TRBJ2-3	CASSLEQGPDTQYF	TGTGCCAGCAGCTTGGAACAGGGACCAGATACGCAGTATTTT
TRBD1	NA	TRBV6-5	TRBJ1-2	CASWTGAYGYTF	TGTGCCAGCTGGACAGGGGCCTATGGCTACACCTTC
NA	once	TRBV3-1/TRBV3-2	TRBJ2-1	CASSQDPDRYNEQFF	TGTGCCAGCAGCCAAGACCCAGACCGTTACAATGAGCAGTTCTTC
NA	NA	TRBV4-1	TRBJ2-7	CASSQRVTLSYEQYF	TGCGCCAGCAGCCAACGGGTCACACTATCCTACGAGCAGTACTTC
NA	NA	TRBV29-1	TRBJ2-5	CSVAPYETQYF	TGCAGCGTTGCCCCATACGAGACCCAGTACTTC
TRBD1	NA	TRBV12-3/TRBV12-4	TRBJ1-2	CASRQGLGGYTF	TGTGCCAGCAGACAGGGGTTAGGGGGCTACACCTTC
NA	NA	TRBV5-5	TRBJ2-3	CASSFRDRRTDTQYF	TGTGCCAGCAGCTTCCGGGACCGACGCACAGATACGCAGTATTTT
NA	few	TRBV7-9	TRBJ1-3	CASRKKGPGNTIYF	TGTGCCAGCAGGAAGAAGGGTCCTGGAAACACCATATATTTT
TRBD2	NA	TRBV4-2	TRBJ2-3	CASSLFLGASGITDTQYF	TGTGCCAGCAGCCTGTTCCTCGGGGCTAGCGGGATTACAGATACGCAGTATTTT
NA	NA	TRBV23-1	TRBJ2-6	CASSQSLGGPGANVLTF	TGCGCCAGCAGTCAATCGCTTGGGGGGCCTGGGGCCAACGTCCTGACTTTC
NA	few	TRBV7-6	TRBJ2-1	CASSSGGTAYNEQFF	TGTGCCAGCAGCTCCGGAGGGACAGCCTACAATGAGCAGTTCTTC
TRBD1	NA	TRBV9	TRBJ1-4	CASSDPGTGDEKLFF	TGTGCCAGCAGCGACCCCGGGACAGGGGATGAAAAACTGTTTTTT
TRBD2	NA	TRBV9	TRBJ2-2	CASSVAGVGTGELFF	TGTGCCAGCAGCGTTGCGGGGGTTGGCACCGGGGAGCTGTTTTTT
NA	NA	TRBV28	TRBJ2-7	CASSFWGSSYEQYF	TGTGCCAGCAGTTTTTGGGGAAGCTCCTACGAGCAGTACTTC
NA	NA	TRBV6-5	TRBJ2-3	CASSYFDTQYF	TGTGCCAGCAGTTACTTCGATACGCAGTATTTT
NA	NA	TRBV7-6	TRBJ2-7	CASSPGQRPYEQYF	TGTGCCAGCAGCCCTGGACAGAGACCCTACGAGCAGTACTTC
NA	NA	TRBV7-6	TRBJ2-7	CASSQEVRIAAYEQYF	TGTGCCAGCAGCCAAGAGGTGAGGATAGCGGCTTACGAGCAGTACTTC
NA	few	TRBV3-1/TRBV3-2	TRBJ1-5	CASSQVGAGQPQHF	TGTGCCAGCAGCCAAGTGGGGGCAGGGCAGCCCCAGCATTTT
NA	NA	TRBV7-9	TRBJ1-3	CASSNPGTLYSGNTIYF	TGTGCCAGCAGCAACCCCGGGACACTTTACTCTGGAAACACCATATATTTT
NA	NA	TRBV5-4	TRBJ1-2	CASSLSGEGNGYTF	TGTGCCAGCAGCTTGTCCGGGGAAGGGAATGGCTACACCTTC
TRBD2	NA	TRBV7-6	TRBJ2-2	CASSSSGSNTGELFF	TGTGCCAGCAGCTCTAGCGGATCGAACACCGGGGAGCTGTTTTTT
NA	NA	TRBV28	TRBJ1-1	CASSGPMNTEAFF	TGTGCCAGCAGCGGACCCATGAACACTGAAGCTTTCTTT
NA	NA	TRBV5-1	TRBJ1-5	CASSLGNQPQHF	TGCGCCAGCAGCTTGGGGAATCAGCCCCAGCATTTT
TRBD1	NA	TRBV10-3	TRBJ1-1	CAISKGQGDTEAFF	TGTGCCATCAGTAAAGGACAGGGCGACACTGAAGCTTTCTTT
NA	NA	TRBV6-1	TRBJ1-6	CASSEFPGKDSPLHF	TGTGCCAGCAGTGAATTTCCAGGGAAAGATTCACCCCTCCACTTT
NA	NA	TRBV4-3	TRBJ1-2	CASSEERGGYGYTF	TGCGCCAGCAGCGAAGAGAGGGGTGGCTATGGCTACACCTTC
NA	few	TRBV5-1	TRBJ2-7	CASSMDTYEQYF	TGCGCCAGCAGCATGGACACCTACGAGCAGTACTTC
NA	NA	TRBV11-3	TRBJ1-1	CASGAGLMNTEAFF	TGTGCCAGCGGGGCAGGTCTGATGAACACTGAAGCTTTCTTT
NA	once	TRBV19	TRBJ1-2	CASSIGRKANYGYTF	TGTGCCAGTAGTATAGGGAGAAAAGCTAACTATGGCTACACCTTC
NA	NA	TRBV3-1/TRBV3-2	TRBJ2-3	CASSQGRADTQYF	TGTGCCAGCAGCCAGGGACGAGCAGATACGCAGTATTTT
NA	NA	TRBV6-5	TRBJ2-7	CASKGLAWSYEQYF	TGTGCCAGCAAGGGTCTGGCGTGGTCCTACGAGCAGTACTTC
NA	NA	TRBV19	TRBJ1-5	CASSPPRGVANQPQHF	TGTGCCAGTAGTCCCCCCCGGGGGGTGGCCAATCAGCCCCAGCATTTT
NA	NA	TRBV7-6	TRBJ2-2	CASSVGTPGAGELFF	TGTGCCAGCAGCGTCGGGACTCCCGGTGCCGGGGAGCTGTTTTTT
NA	NA	TRBV7-9	TRBJ1-6	CASSQHVGNSPLHF	TGTGCCAGCAGCCAACATGTAGGGAATTCACCCCTCCACTTT
TRBD1	NA	TRBV5-4	TRBJ1-1	CASSLRGGALNTEAFF	TGTGCCAGCAGCTTGAGAGGGGGCGCCTTGAACACTGAAGCTTTCTTT
NA	NA	TRBV5-1	TRBJ1-4	CASSPGQPTTNEKLFF	TGCGCCAGCAGCCCCGGACAGCCCACAACTAATGAAAAACTGTTTTTT
NA	NA	TRBV4-1	TRBJ2-3	CASSQRGWSTDTQYF	TGCGCCAGCAGCCAGAGGGGGTGGAGCACAGATACGCAGTATTTT
NA	NA	TRBV2	TRBJ1-5	CASSEARRTDNQPQHF	TGTGCCAGCAGTGAAGCGAGGAGGACAGACAATCAGCCCCAGCATTTT
TRBD2	NA	TRBV19	TRBJ2-1	CASSSFGGSGDEQFF	TGTGCCAGTAGTAGTTTCGGGGGGAGTGGCGATGAGCAGTTCTTC
NA	NA	TRBV6-6	TRBJ1-5	CASSGGDQPQHF	TGTGCCAGCAGTGGGGGGGATCAGCCCCAGCATTTT